Sequencing of this T cell receptor (beta chain) was carried out in a study of neoadjuvant anti-PD-1 for oral cavity cancer. As for the study in general: Patients without progression received a fourth nivolumab dose around day 43, then surgical resection on days 50-56.

Time point given: after neoadjuvant nivolumab, at surgical resection. TCRdb's copy holds only in-frame clones and misses some; the assay was immunoSEQ multiplex PCR. The sample lists 20,000 to 25,000 clones, under 55% occurring once. The junction had 5 bases not matched to a gene; V was cut back by 3 bases and J by 5 bases. This CDR3 contains 14 residues. In germline, CDR1 is SGHAT, CDR2 FQNNGV. V is TRBV11-2 and J is TRBJ2-5, with 8 bases lining up with TRBD2. The sample here was tumor tissue, taken after nivolumab (anti-PD-1) treatment. The origin of this receptor is a person aged 35-80 years with oral cavity squamous cell carcinoma. In nucleotides, the CDR3 is TGTGCCAGCAGCTTGGGACTAGAATGGGAGACCCAGTACTTC. Translation: CASSLGLEWETQYF.